A selection of T cell receptor beta chains follows, all from one sample in a study of T cells in Graves' hyperthyroidism and ophthalmopathy. TCRdb called the multiplex PCR reads again in MiXCR, with one record for every CDR3 protein. The sample holds 700,000 to 850,000 distinct CDR3 sequences, under 45% seen once. The sample consisted of blood. These receptors were collected from a woman aged 40 to 55 with Graves' hyperthyroidism. The CDR3 runs from the conserved cysteine through the conserved F or W. The D gene is left open where the match is weak. The size entry is marked missing in some rows and otherwise reads once, few, many or a size class.

v_call	clone_size	j_call	d_call	cdr3_aa	cdr3_nt
TRBV20-1	many	TRBJ1-2	-	CSARDQSNYGYTF	TGCAGTGCTAGAGACCAGAGCAACTATGGCTACACCTTC
TRBV11-2	-	TRBJ1-1	-	CASSLSPRGTEASF	TGTGCCAGCAGCTTATCCCCACGGGGAACTGAAGCTTCCTTT
TRBV10-3	-	TRBJ2-3	TRBD2	CAISLTSPDTQYF	TGTGCCATCAGTCTGACTAGCCCAGATACGCAGTATTTT
TRBV12-3/TRBV12-4	many	TRBJ1-4	TRBD1	CASTIRQGPNEKLFF	TGTGCCAGCACCATACGACAGGGTCCTAATGAAAAACTGTTTTTT
TRBV12-3/TRBV12-4	many	TRBJ1-1	-	CASSYRGGTEAFF	TGTGCCAGCAGTTATCGGGGGGGAACTGAAGCTTTCTTT
TRBV6-5	few	TRBJ2-5	TRBD2	CASSYVAGGSETQYF	TGTGCCAGCAGTTACGTGGCGGGAGGCTCCGAGACCCAGTACTTC
TRBV10-3	many	TRBJ1-5	TRBD1	CAISGGQGEQPQHF	TGTGCCATCAGTGGAGGACAGGGTGAACAGCCCCAGCATTTT
TRBV6-5	-	TRBJ2-2	TRBD2	CASSFPLAGGPGELFF	TGTGCCAGCAGTTTTCCACTAGCGGGGGGGCCCGGGGAGCTGTTTTTT
TRBV7-2	-	TRBJ1-5	TRBD1	CASSTGGRGATQPQHF	TGTGCCAGCAGTACAGGGGGGCGGGGGGCTACTCAGCCCCAGCATTTT
TRBV20-1	-	TRBJ2-4	TRBD2	CSARGGRTKNIQYF	TGCAGTGCTAGAGGCGGGAGGACCAAAAACATTCAGTACTTC
TRBV7-8	many	TRBJ2-2	-	CASSIGGTGELFF	TGTGCCAGTAGTATCGGGGGAACCGGGGAGCTGTTTTTT
TRBV24-1	-	TRBJ1-2	-	CATSGGTAYGYTF	TGTGCCACCAGTGGAGGGACGGCCTATGGCTACACCTTC
TRBV11-2	few	TRBJ1-2	-	CASSLTVTANYGYTF	TGTGCCAGCAGCTTAACTGTGACGGCTAACTATGGCTACACCTTC
TRBV25-1	many	TRBJ2-7	TRBD1	CASSDQDRVYEQYF	TGTGCCAGCAGTGACCAGGACAGGGTCTACGAGCAGTACTTC
TRBV9	many	TRBJ2-2	-	CASSPGTTGELFF	TGTGCCAGCAGCCCAGGGACGACCGGGGAGCTGTTTTTT
TRBV5-5	many	TRBJ1-1	TRBD1	CASSLTGAEAFF	TGTGCCAGCAGCTTGACAGGGGCTGAAGCTTTCTTT
TRBV12-3/TRBV12-4	-	TRBJ1-2	-	CASSSTHRGDYYGYTF	TGTGCCAGCAGTTCGACCCATAGGGGGGACTACTATGGCTACACCTTC
TRBV2	-	TRBJ1-6	TRBD1	CASRGKGAWNSPLHF	TGTGCCAGCAGGGGGAAGGGGGCTTGGAATTCACCCCTCCACTTT
TRBV7-2	many	TRBJ2-2	-	CASSLDYTGELFF	TGTGCCAGCAGCCTTGACTACACCGGGGAGCTGTTTTTT
TRBV24-1	many	TRBJ2-7	-	CATSDEQRREQYF	TGTGCCACCAGTGACGAACAGCGTCGGGAGCAGTACTTC
TRBV11-2	-	TRBJ1-4	TRBD1	CASSSRRDSPLEKLFF	TGTGCCAGCAGCTCTCGCCGGGACAGCCCCCTTGAAAAACTGTTTTTT
TRBV11-2	few	TRBJ2-2	TRBD1	CASVAGTANTGELFF	TGTGCCAGCGTAGCTGGGACAGCGAACACCGGGGAGCTGTTTTTT
TRBV29-1	-	TRBJ2-2	-	CSVEGGSRANSGELFF	TGCAGCGTTGAAGGTGGGAGCCGGGCGAATTCCGGGGAGCTGTTTTTT
TRBV5-4	few	TRBJ1-6	-	CASSQNVGGNDSPLHF	TGTGCCAGCAGCCAAAACGTAGGGGGTAATGATTCACCCCTCCACTTT
TRBV7-2	many	TRBJ1-2	TRBD1	CASSLKTGANYGYTF	TGTGCCAGCAGTTTAAAGACAGGGGCTAACTATGGCTACACCTTC
TRBV5-1	-	TRBJ1-1	-	CASSWKTENTEAFF	TGCGCCAGCAGCTGGAAAACAGAAAACACTGAAGCTTTCTTT
TRBV19	-	TRBJ1-5	-	CASTQPGANQPQHF	TGTGCCAGTACCCAACCGGGGGCCAATCAGCCCCAGCATTTT
TRBV30	-	TRBJ2-2	TRBD1	CARNSGTGDTGELFF	TGTGCCCGGAACTCCGGGACAGGGGACACCGGGGAGCTGTTTTTT
TRBV12-3/TRBV12-4	-	TRBJ1-3	-	CASRKQGLFSGNTIYF	TGTGCCAGCAGGAAACAGGGACTCTTCTCTGGAAACACCATATATTTT
TRBV7-2	many	TRBJ1-5	-	CASSLTGAGQPQHF	TGTGCCAGCAGCTTGACGGGGGCCGGGCAGCCCCAGCATTTT
TRBV29-1	few	TRBJ2-5	TRBD1	CSLSGQGFETQYF	TGCAGCTTATCGGGACAGGGGTTTGAGACCCAGTACTTC
TRBV29-1	many	TRBJ2-5	-	CSVQDRSQETQYF	TGCAGCGTCCAAGACAGAAGCCAAGAGACCCAGTACTTC
TRBV12-3/TRBV12-4	few	TRBJ1-1	-	CASNQWGFRTEAFF	TGTGCCAGCAATCAATGGGGGTTCCGGACTGAAGCTTTCTTT
TRBV11-2	few	TRBJ1-1	TRBD1	CASSQGAGGTEAFF	TGTGCCAGCAGCCAGGGGGCGGGGGGGACTGAAGCTTTCTTT
TRBV7-2	-	TRBJ2-5	TRBD2	CASSSLATLETQYF	TGTGCCAGCAGCTCACTAGCGACCCTGGAGACCCAGTACTTC
TRBV19	many	TRBJ1-5	TRBD1	CASSPGQGHHSNQPQHF	TGTGCCAGTAGTCCGGGACAGGGACACCATAGCAATCAGCCCCAGCATTTT
TRBV20-1	-	TRBJ2-1	-	CSARDSAGVGNEQFF	TGCAGTGCTAGAGATTCCGCGGGTGTAGGGAATGAGCAGTTCTTC
TRBV6-5	few	TRBJ1-3	-	CASRSGAGNTIYF	TGTGCCAGCAGGTCGGGCGCTGGAAACACCATATATTTT
TRBV7-8	many	TRBJ1-4	TRBD1	CASSLTTGLNEKLFF	TGTGCCAGCAGCTTAACGACAGGGCTTAATGAAAAACTGTTTTTT
TRBV29-1	-	TRBJ2-1	TRBD2	CSVEVSGGLYNEQFF	TGCAGCGTTGAAGTTAGCGGGGGTCTTTACAATGAGCAGTTCTTC
TRBV7-2	many	TRBJ1-1	-	CASSFYRDAEAFF	TGTGCCAGCAGCTTCTACAGGGACGCTGAAGCTTTCTTT
TRBV29-1	-	TRBJ2-7	-	CSVAGRAYEQYF	TGCAGCGTTGCGGGACGAGCCTACGAGCAGTACTTC
TRBV19	-	TRBJ1-2	-	CASSPIRTPGIYGYTF	TGTGCCAGTAGTCCCATCAGGACCCCTGGAATCTATGGCTACACCTTC
TRBV7-9	few	TRBJ2-1	-	CASRSSGAEQFF	TGTGCCAGCAGGTCCTCGGGGGCTGAGCAGTTCTTC
TRBV25-1	-	TRBJ2-5	-	CASSESAHSYNEQYF	TGTGCCAGCAGTGAATCGGCTCACTCCTACAATGAGCAGTACTTC
TRBV5-8	-	TRBJ1-5	-	CASSLWSLSNQPQHF	TGTGCCAGCAGCTTGTGGTCCCTTTCCAATCAGCCCCAGCATTTT
TRBV2	many	TRBJ1-5	-	CASSDLGNQPQHF	TGTGCCAGCAGTGATTTAGGGAACCAGCCCCAGCATTTT
TRBV7-8	-	TRBJ1-3	-	CASTSGGSPWGTIYF	TGTGCCAGCACCTCGGGGGGGAGCCCCTGGGGCACCATATATTTT
TRBV12-3/TRBV12-4	few	TRBJ1-2	-	CASSQEKTYGYTF	TGTGCCAGCAGCCAAGAGAAGACCTATGGCTACACCTTC
TRBV7-9	few	TRBJ2-2	-	CASSLMTGSNTGELFF	TGTGCCAGCAGCCTAATGACAGGTTCCAACACCGGGGAGCTGTTTTTT
TRBV2	-	TRBJ2-5	-	CASSEMGRSGPRQETQYF	TGTGCCAGCAGTGAAATGGGGAGGTCAGGCCCTAGACAAGAGACCCAGTACTTC
TRBV6-1	-	TRBJ2-2	-	CASRTTDGELFF	TGTGCCAGCAGAACGACGGACGGGGAGCTGTTTTTT
TRBV29-1	-	TRBJ2-5	-	CSDNGVEETQYF	TGCAGCGACAACGGGGTTGAAGAGACCCAGTACTTC
TRBV19	many	TRBJ2-7	-	CASSPPGQFYEQYF	TGTGCCAGTAGCCCCCCGGGGCAGTTCTACGAGCAGTACTTC
TRBV10-3	-	TRBJ1-1	-	CAISPRNTEAFF	TGTGCCATCAGTCCCCGCAACACTGAAGCTTTCTTT
TRBV7-9	-	TRBJ1-1	-	CASSPSYETGNTEAFF	TGTGCCAGCTCACCTTCGTACGAGACAGGGAACACTGAAGCTTTCTTT
TRBV19	few	TRBJ1-5	-	CASSRPGEGGNQPQHF	TGTGCCAGTAGCCGTCCCGGGGAAGGGGGCAATCAGCCCCAGCATTTT